A single sample gave rise to the 2 T cell receptor beta chains below, sequenced in a study of cytomegalovirus exposure and HLA in healthy donors. PCR primers comprised 60 Vbeta and 13 Jbeta primers. Profiled with immunoSEQ multiplex PCR; TCRdb holds only in-frame clones, not every one. The table records 100,000 or so clones, approximately 70% of them present only once. Sample: PBMCs. All receptors come from a man in his thirties or forties in good health and CMV-seronegative.

This clone was counted between two and nine times. V is TRBV27 and J is TRBJ1-2; TRBD1 agrees at 8 bases. The germline V gene encodes CDR1 MNHEY and CDR2 SMNVEV (reference sequence). This CDR3 has 12 residues. Germline trimming cut 6 bases from V and 8 bases from J; bases unmatched to any gene: 5. The CDR3 DNA follows: TGTGCCAGCAGCGGCAGGGGGCTCGGCTACACCTTC. Protein: CASSGRGLGYTF.

The rearrangement joins TRBV6-1 to TRBJ1-1; 7 bases map to TRBD1. This CDR3 is built from 15 residues. V trimming: 6 bases; J trimming: 0 bases; junction bases outside the gene matches: 7. In germline, CDR1 is MNHNS, CDR2 SASEGT. CDR3: CASRGTVLMNTEAFF. The CDR3 DNA follows: TGTGCCAGCAGGGGGACAGTTCTAATGAACACTGAAGCTTTCTTT.